One and the same sample provided the 24 T cell receptor beta chains below, sequenced in a study of pediatric ulcerative colitis. The assay was immunoSEQ multiplex PCR, and TCRdb's table has in-frame clones only and misses some. This table has 57,000 or so clones, more than 75% appearing once. The sequencing sample was made of blood. The receptors were sampled from a boy between 5 and 17 years old who was a control in a study of pediatric ulcerative colitis.

The J gene is TRBJ1-6, the V gene TRBV6-6; D gene unclear. V lost 0 bases and J lost 19, with 16 bases in between. The CDR3 consists of 13 residues. In germline, CDR1 is MNHNY, CDR2 SVGAGI (reference sequence). This chain's CDR3 is CASSYSDWLDLHF. CDR3 bases: TGTGCCAGCAGTTACTCGGACTGGTTAGACTTGCACTTT.

The V and J genes are TRBV19 and TRBJ1-4; 7 bases map to TRBD1. Germline V gene sequence: CDR1 LNHDA, CDR2 SQIVND (reference sequence). This CDR3 region has 14 residues. J was trimmed by 7 bases and V by 6 bases; bases with no gene match: 8. CDR3: CASSIGTVSEKLFF. The CDR3 DNA sequence: TGTGCCAGTAGCATTGGGACAGTTTCTGAAAAACTGTTTTTT.

The rearrangement uses TRBV7-2 and TRBJ1-2; TRBD1 aligns across 7 bases. The V segment lost 5 bases and the J segment 2 bases; nucleotides outside the gene matches: 2. The CDR3 is 13 amino acids. Germline V gene sequence: CDR1 SGHTA, CDR2 FQGNSA. The CDR3 spells CASSQGQNYGYTF. The CDR3 DNA sequence: TGTGCCAGCAGCCAGGGACAGAACTATGGCTACACCTTC. The whole variable domain, remainder taken from reference TRBV7-2 and TRBJ1-2, is GAGVSQSPSNKVTEKGKDVELRCDPISGHTALYWYRQSLGQGLEFLIYFQGNSAPDKSGLPSDRFSAERTGGSVSTLTIQRTQQEDSAVYLCASSQGQNYGYTFGSGTRLTVV.

This clone was counted only a few times. This chain uses TRBV4-3 with TRBJ1-6; D is uncertain. The length of the CDR3 is 16 residues. Germline CDR1 LGHNA, CDR2 YSLEER. V was cut by 0 bases and J by 10 bases, with 16 bases left in between. Here the CDR3 DNA reads TGCGCCAGCAGCCAAGACCCATCCGTGTCGGGATCACCCCTCCACTTT. Protein product: CASSQDPSVSGSPLHF.

J is TRBJ2-3 and V is TRBV18, with D unclear. V was shortened by 4 bases and J by 0 bases, with 8 bases between the two germline ends. The CDR3 loop spans 14 amino acids. Per the germline V gene, CDR1 is KGHSH and CDR2 is LQKENI. CDR3 sequence (DNA): TGTGCCAGCTCACTGCCGGGTAGCACAGATACGCAGTATTTT. Translation: CASSLPGSTDTQYF.

This chain uses TRBV2 with TRBJ2-7; D might be TRBD1 (5 bases). This CDR3 is built from 16 residues. V lost 3 bases and J 1 base, leaving 16 bases between the germline ends. The germline V gene has CDR1 SNHLY and CDR2 FYNNEI. This CDR3 reads CASSEVATGSSYEQYF. In DNA, the CDR3 is TGTGCCAGCAGTGAGGTTGCAACAGGTTCTTCCTACGAGCAGTACTTC.

The chain combines TRBV11-1 with TRBJ2-7, with D uncertain. The germline V and J ends were trimmed by 0 bases and 0 bases, with 6 bases remaining between them. CDR3 length equals 14 residues. Germline V gene sequence: CDR1 SGHAT, CDR2 FQDESV (reference sequence). The CDR3 bases are TGTGCCAGCAGCTTAGCCAGAATCTCCTACGAGCAGTACTTC. Translated: CASSLARISYEQYF.

V and J are TRBV19 and TRBJ1-2; tentatively, D is TRBD1 (5 bases). The CDR3 is 15 residues long. The V end lost 7 bases, the J end lost 8 bases, and 23 bases lay between the germline ends. Germline V gene lookup returns CDR1 LNHDA and CDR2 SQIVND (reference sequence). CDR3 amino acids: CASKGLLGPIQGYTF. The CDR3 nucleotides are TGTGCCAGTAAGGGGTTGTTGGGGCCCATACAAGGCTACACCTTC.

The V call is TRBV27, the J call TRBJ1-4; D call uncertain. In germline, CDR1 is MNHEY, CDR2 SMNVEV (reference sequence). This CDR3 contains 11 residues. Deletions cut 5 bases from V and 8 bases from J, with 6 bases between. The CDR3 DNA reads TGTGCCAGCAGTACGGGCGAAAAACTGTTTTTT. It is translated as CASSTGEKLFF.

This rearrangement joins TRBV25-1 to TRBJ1-5; D gene uncertain. The CDR3 is made up of 14 amino acids. In germline, CDR1 is MGHDK, CDR2 SYGVNS. Trimming removed 9 bases from V and 1 base from J, with 13 bases in between. The CDR3 bases are TGTGCCAGTGACCCCCGGGGAAGCAATCAGCCCCAGCATTTT. This encodes CASDPRGSNQPQHF.

The chain recombines TRBV21-1 with TRBJ2-6; the table's D call, TRBD1, has no DNA check behind it. TRBV21-1 is a recognized pseudogene. The CDR3 has 15 residues. For the CDR3, the DNA is TGTGCCAGCAGCCGGGACAGGGCTGGGGCCAACGTCCTGACTTTC. Its protein is CASSRDRAGANVLTF.

The chain has TRBV18 and TRBJ2-6; D uncertain. The CDR3 totals 16 residues. V was trimmed by 3 bases and J by 0 bases, leaving 9 bases between them. In germline, CDR1 is KGHSH, CDR2 LQKENI. CDR3 sequence reads: CASSPPGLSGANVLTF. Here the CDR3 DNA reads TGTGCCAGCTCACCTCCCGGCCTCTCTGGGGCCAACGTCCTGACTTTC.

A remark on this clone: The same CDR3 can be traced to other DNA sequences in this sample. The rearrangement uses TRBV5-1 and TRBJ1-1; D gene unclear. V was shortened by 0 bases and J by 5 bases, with 8 bases between the two germline ends. This CDR3 region has 13 residues. Germline V gene sequence: CDR1 SGHRS, CDR2 YFSETQ. CDR3 bases: TGCGCCAGCAGCTTGGGAGGAGGTACTGAAGCTTTCTTT. It yields the protein CASSLGGGTEAFF. The whole variable domain, filled in from reference TRBV5-1 and TRBJ1-1, reads KAGVTQTPRYLIKTRGQQVTLSCSPISGHRSVSWYQQTPGQGLQFLFEYFSETQRNKGNFPGRFSGRQFSNSRSEMNVSTLELGDSALYLCASSLGGGTEAFFGQGTRLTVV.

This clone was observed once. The V and J genes are TRBV27 and TRBJ2-3; 11 bases match TRBD2. The CDR3 has 20 amino acids. V shed 1 base, J shed 1 base, and the junction held 13 bases outside the gene matches. CDR1 MNHEY and CDR2 SMNVEV come from the germline V gene (reference sequence). CDR3 sequence reads: CASSLFAIRGSGGGTDTQYF. The CDR3 nucleotides read TGTGCCAGCAGTTTATTTGCAATTAGGGGTAGCGGGGGGGGCACAGATACGCAGTATTTT.

The chain uses TRBV6-5 and TRBJ2-3; possibly TRBD1 for D (5 bases). This CDR3 has 14 amino acids. In germline, CDR1 is MNHEY, CDR2 SVGAGI. V gave up 4 bases and J gave up 6 bases, with 14 bases separating them. The CDR3 loop reads CASSSAAGWDTQYF. The CDR3 nucleotides read TGTGCCAGCAGTTCTGCGGCAGGGTGGGATACGCAGTATTTT.

The chain couples TRBV27 to TRBJ2-5; TRBD1 matches 9 bases. The germline V gene encodes CDR1 MNHEY and CDR2 SMNVEV (reference sequence). J was trimmed by 3 bases and V by 6 bases; bases with no gene match: 5. This CDR3 spans 14 amino acids. CDR3 sequence reads: CASRTQGAEETQYF. CDR3 sequence (DNA): TGTGCCAGCAGGACACAGGGGGCTGAAGAGACCCAGTACTTC.

The genes are TRBV25-1 and TRBJ2-7; D remains ambiguous. CDR3 size: 11 residues. Trimming took off 6 bases at V and 5 bases at J, with 8 bases between the two ends. Germline CDR1 is MGHDK and CDR2 is SYGVNS. The CDR3 loop reads CASRAVDEQYF. Written as DNA, the CDR3 is TGTGCCAGCAGGGCGGTGGACGAGCAGTACTTC.

The CDR3 region is CASSAETGVSTEAFF. DNA of the CDR3: TGTGCCAGCAGTGCCGAAACAGGGGTGAGCACTGAAGCTTTCTTT. The rearrangement uses TRBV27 and TRBJ1-1, with 7 bases lining up with TRBD1. Trimming cost V 5 bases and J 4 bases; bases outside gene matches: 10. The V gene's germline CDR1 is MNHEY and CDR2 SMNVEV (reference sequence). This CDR3 is built from 15 residues.

The chain carries TRBV28 and TRBJ1-3; TRBD1 is a possible D gene (5 bases). V shed 7 bases and J shed 0 bases, with 10 bases lying between them. Germline assignment: CDR1 MDHEN and CDR2 SYDVKM. CDR3 length: 14 amino acids. CDR3 in DNA: TGTGCCAGCAATCCAGGGAACTCTGGAAACACCATATATTTT. Translating gives CASNPGNSGNTIYF. Filled out from reference TRBV28 and TRBJ1-3, the complete variable domain reads DVKVTQSSRYLVKRTGEKVFLECVQDMDHENMFWYRQDPGLGLRLIYFSYDVKMKEKGDIPEGYSVSREKKERFSLILESASTNQTSMYLCASNPGNSGNTIYFGEGSWLTVV.

This chain links TRBV15 with TRBJ2-6; TRBD2 is a possible D gene (6 bases). Deletions cut 5 bases from V and 1 base from J, with 12 bases between. The CDR3 loop spans 16 amino acids. From germline, CDR1 is LNHNV and CDR2 YYDKDF (reference sequence). The CDR3 region is CATSPGTFSGANVLTF. DNA of the CDR3: TGTGCCACCAGCCCCGGGACTTTTTCTGGGGCCAACGTCCTGACTTTC.

The chain is built from TRBV4-3 and TRBJ2-7; D is unclear. The CDR3 runs 17 residues. V lost 0 bases and J lost 1, with 16 bases in between. The germline V gene has CDR1 LGHNA and CDR2 YSLEER. The CDR3, as DNA: TGCGCCAGCAGCCAAGATCATTCAAATATTGGTTCCTACGAGCAGTACTTC. Its translation is CASSQDHSNIGSYEQYF.

The V call is TRBV19, the J call TRBJ2-7, with TRBD2 matching over 11 bases. This CDR3 is built from 14 residues. Germline V gene data show CDR1 as LNHDA and CDR2 as SQIVND (reference sequence). V dropped 3 bases and J dropped 2; count of bases not matched to a gene: 0. The CDR3 nucleotides are TGTGCCAGTAGTATGGGACTAGCGGCCTACGAGCAGTACTTC. Translation: CASSMGLAAYEQYF.

The chain is built from TRBV6-5 and TRBJ1-2; D may be TRBD1 (5 bases). There are 15 residues in the CDR3. Trimming cost V 2 bases and J 5 bases, with 15 bases left between them. CDR1 MNHEY and CDR2 SVGAGI come from the germline V gene. The CDR3 DNA reads as TGTGCCAGCAGTTACGATTCAGGGTTGGGGTATGGCTACACCTTC. This gives the protein CASSYDSGLGYGYTF.

V is TRBV6-4 and J is TRBJ2-2; D possibly matches TRBD1 or TRBD2 (5 bases each). V was clipped by 7 bases and J by 3 bases, with 15 bases between them. Germline V CDR1 and CDR2: MRHNA, SNTAGT. The CDR3 contains 15 residues. The CDR3 DNA reads TGTGCCAGCATTTATGGGACGCGGGACACCGGGGAGCTGTTTTTT. This translates into CASIYGTRDTGELFF.